The TCR beta chain described here comes from a study of blood T cell repertoires in COVID-19. At the level of the study: Donors in the United States, Italy and Spain gave samples during acute or convalescent COVID-19.

Trimming cost V 0 bases and J 0 bases; bases outside gene matches: 1. The CDR3 loop spans 15 amino acids. Germline V CDR1 and CDR2: LGHNA, YSLEER. Produced via immunoSEQ multiplex PCR; TCRdb's table is partial and in-frame only. Among roughly 14,000 clones listed, about 85% were seen once. Sequenced material: peripheral blood. The sequence was collected from a man aged 60 to 69 with acute or convalescent COVID-19. The chain links TRBV4-3 to TRBJ1-1, with TRBD1 identical over 7 bases. CDR3 coding DNA: TGCGCCAGCAGCCAAGAGGACAGGCTGAACACTGAAGCTTTCTTT. This encodes CASSQEDRLNTEAFF.